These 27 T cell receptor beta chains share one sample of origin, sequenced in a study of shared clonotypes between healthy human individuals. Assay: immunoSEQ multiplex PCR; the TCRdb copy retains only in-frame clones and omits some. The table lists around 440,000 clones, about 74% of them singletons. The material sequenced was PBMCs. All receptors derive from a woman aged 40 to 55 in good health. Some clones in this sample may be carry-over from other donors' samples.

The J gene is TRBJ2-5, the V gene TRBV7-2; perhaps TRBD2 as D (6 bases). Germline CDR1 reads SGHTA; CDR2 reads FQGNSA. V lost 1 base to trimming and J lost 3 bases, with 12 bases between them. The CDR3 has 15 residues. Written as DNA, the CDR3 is TGTGCCAGCAGCTTAGGTGGCCTAGCGAAAGAGACCCAGTACTTC. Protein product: CASSLGGLAKETQYF.

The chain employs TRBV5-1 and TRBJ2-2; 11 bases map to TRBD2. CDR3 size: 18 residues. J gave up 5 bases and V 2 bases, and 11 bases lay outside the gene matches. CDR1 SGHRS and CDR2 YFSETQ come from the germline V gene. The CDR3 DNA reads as TGCGCCAGCAGCTTCTTCTTTAGCGGGAGGGCAAAAACCGGGGAGCTGTTTTTT. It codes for CASSFFFSGRAKTGELFF.

The CDR3 DNA sequence: TGTGCCAGCAGTTTTCCCGAAAGCGCTGAGCAGTTCTTC. Translating it yields CASSFPESAEQFF. V usage is TRBV28 and J usage is TRBJ2-1; D unclear. The CDR3 extends over 13 amino acids. In germline, CDR1 is MDHEN, CDR2 SYDVKM. Trimming stripped 3 bases from V and 9 bases from J, with 12 bases between.

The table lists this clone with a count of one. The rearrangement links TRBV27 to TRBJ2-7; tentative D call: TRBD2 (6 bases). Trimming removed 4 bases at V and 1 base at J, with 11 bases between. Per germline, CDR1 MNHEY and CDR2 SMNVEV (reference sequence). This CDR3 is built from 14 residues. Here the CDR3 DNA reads TGTGCCAGCAGTTCCGGGGGTTCATCCTACGAGCAGTACTTC. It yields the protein CASSSGGSSYEQYF.

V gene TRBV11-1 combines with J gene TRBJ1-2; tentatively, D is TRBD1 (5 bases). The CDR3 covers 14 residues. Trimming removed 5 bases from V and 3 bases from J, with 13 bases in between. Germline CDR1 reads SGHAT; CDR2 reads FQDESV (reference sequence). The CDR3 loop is CASSPSDSHYGYTF. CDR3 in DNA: TGTGCCAGCAGCCCCTCAGACAGCCACTATGGCTACACCTTC.

The CDR3 sequence is CSVEENQGGTDTDTQYF. The CDR3 DNA reads as TGCAGCGTTGAAGAAAACCAGGGAGGGACGGACACAGATACGCAGTATTTT. This sequence joins TRBV29-1 and TRBJ2-3; 7 positions agree with TRBD2. Germline V CDR1 and CDR2: SQVTM, ANQGSEA. The CDR3 runs to 17 residues. With 0 bases clipped from V and 2 bases from J, the junction kept 11 bases outside the gene matches.

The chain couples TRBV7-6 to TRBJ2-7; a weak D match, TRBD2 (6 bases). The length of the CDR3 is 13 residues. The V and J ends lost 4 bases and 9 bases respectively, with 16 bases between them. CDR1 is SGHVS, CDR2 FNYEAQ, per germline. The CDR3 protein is CASSSGGWGGQYF. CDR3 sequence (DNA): TGTGCCAGCAGCTCCGGGGGTTGGGGAGGGCAGTACTTC.

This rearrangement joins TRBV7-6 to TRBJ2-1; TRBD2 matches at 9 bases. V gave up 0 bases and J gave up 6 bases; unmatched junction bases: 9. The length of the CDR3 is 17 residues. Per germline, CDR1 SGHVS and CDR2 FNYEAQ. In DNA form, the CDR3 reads TGTGCCAGCAGCTTAGCGCTTGGGGGCGGGAGGGCCAATGAGCAGTTCTTC. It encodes CASSLALGGGRANEQFF.

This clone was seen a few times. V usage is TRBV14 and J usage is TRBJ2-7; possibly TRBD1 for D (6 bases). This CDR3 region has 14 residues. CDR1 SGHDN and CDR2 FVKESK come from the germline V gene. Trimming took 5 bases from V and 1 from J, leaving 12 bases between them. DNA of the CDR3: TGTGCCAGCAGCTATGGGGGCGGGTCCTACGAGCAGTACTTC. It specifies CASSYGGGSYEQYF.

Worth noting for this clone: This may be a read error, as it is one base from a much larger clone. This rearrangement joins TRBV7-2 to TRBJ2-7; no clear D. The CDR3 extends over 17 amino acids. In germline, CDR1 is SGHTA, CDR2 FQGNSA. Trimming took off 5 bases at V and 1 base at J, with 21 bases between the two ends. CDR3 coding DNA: TGTGCCAGCAGCGTCGCCAGGTGGGCTTCAAGGTCCTACGAGCAGTACTTC. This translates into CASSVARWASRSYEQYF.

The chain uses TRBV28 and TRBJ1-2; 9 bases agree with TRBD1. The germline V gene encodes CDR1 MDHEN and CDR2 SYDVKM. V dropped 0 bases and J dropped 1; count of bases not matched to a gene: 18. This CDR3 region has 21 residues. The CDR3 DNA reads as TGTGCCAGCAGTTTATGGGACCGTTACTCGGGACAGGGACCTTTTAACTATGGCTACACCTTC. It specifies CASSLWDRYSGQGPFNYGYTF.

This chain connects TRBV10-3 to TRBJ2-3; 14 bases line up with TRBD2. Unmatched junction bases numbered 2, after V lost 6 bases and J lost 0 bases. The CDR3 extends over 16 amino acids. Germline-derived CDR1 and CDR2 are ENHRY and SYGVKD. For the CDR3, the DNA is TGTGCCATCAGGGGACTAGCGGGGGAAAGCACAGATACGCAGTATTTT. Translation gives CAIRGLAGESTDTQYF.

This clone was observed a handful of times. The CDR3 nucleotides are TGCAGCGTCGGACTAGCTCAAGAGACCCAGTACTTC. Residues: CSVGLAQETQYF. The V gene is TRBV29-1, the J gene TRBJ2-5; TRBD2 matches at 8 bases. V was pared by 6 bases and J by 2 bases, with 2 bases of the junction left unmatched. This CDR3 is built from 12 residues. Germline V CDR1 and CDR2: SQVTM, ANQGSEA. The full variable domain, completed using reference TRBV29-1 and TRBJ2-5, is SAVISQKPSRDICQRGTSLTIQCQVDSQVTMMFWYRQQPGQSLTLIATANQGSEATYESGFVIDKFPISRPNLTFSTLTVSNMSPEDSSIYLCSVGLAQETQYFGPGTRLLVL.

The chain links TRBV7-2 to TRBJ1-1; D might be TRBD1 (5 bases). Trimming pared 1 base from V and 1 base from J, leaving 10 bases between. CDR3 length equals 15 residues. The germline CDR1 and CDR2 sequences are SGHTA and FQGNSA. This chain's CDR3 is CASSLVGGSNTEAFF. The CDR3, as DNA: TGTGCCAGCAGCTTAGTTGGGGGTTCGAACACTGAAGCTTTCTTT. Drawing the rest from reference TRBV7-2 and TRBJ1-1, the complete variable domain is GAGVSQSPSNKVTEKGKDVELRCDPISGHTALYWYRQSLGQGLEFLIYFQGNSAPDKSGLPSDRFSAERTGGSVSTLTIQRTQQEDSAVYLCASSLVGGSNTEAFFGQGTRLTVV.

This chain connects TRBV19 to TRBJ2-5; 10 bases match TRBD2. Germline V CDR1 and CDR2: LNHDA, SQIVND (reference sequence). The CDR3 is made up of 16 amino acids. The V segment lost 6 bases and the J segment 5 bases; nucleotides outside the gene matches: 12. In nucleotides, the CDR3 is TGTGCCAGTAGCAAAAGACTAGCGGGTTCGGGGGAGACCCAGTACTTC. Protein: CASSKRLAGSGETQYF.

The CDR3 sequence: CASRLGGPGQKTEAFF. DNA of the CDR3: TGTGCCAGCAGGCTTGGAGGACCGGGACAGAAAACTGAAGCTTTCTTT. The gene calls are TRBV5-4 and TRBJ1-1, with 7 bases that match TRBD1. The V gene end was trimmed by 5 bases and the J gene end by 5 bases; junction bases not matched to a gene: 15. The CDR3 is 16 residues long. Per the germline V gene, CDR1 is SGHNT and CDR2 is YYREEE (reference sequence).

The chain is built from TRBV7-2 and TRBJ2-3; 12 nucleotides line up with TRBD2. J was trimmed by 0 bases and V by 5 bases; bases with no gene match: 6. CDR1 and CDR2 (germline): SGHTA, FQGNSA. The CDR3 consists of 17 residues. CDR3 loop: CASSQGLAGSSTDTQYF. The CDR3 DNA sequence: TGTGCCAGCAGCCAAGGACTAGCGGGGAGTAGCACAGATACGCAGTATTTT.

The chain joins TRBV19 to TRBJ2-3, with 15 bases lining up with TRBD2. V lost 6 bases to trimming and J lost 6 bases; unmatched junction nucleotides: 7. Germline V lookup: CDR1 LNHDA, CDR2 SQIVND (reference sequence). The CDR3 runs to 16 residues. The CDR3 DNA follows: TGTGCCAGTAGCCGAATCGGACTAGCGGGAGGGGATACGCAGTATTTT. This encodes CASSRIGLAGGDTQYF. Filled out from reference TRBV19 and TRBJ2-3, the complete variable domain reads DGGITQSPKYLFRKEGQNVTLSCEQNLNHDAMYWYRQDPGQGLRLIYYSQIVNDFQKGDIAEGYSVSREKKESFPLTVTSAQKNPTAFYLCASSRIGLAGGDTQYFGPGTRLTVL.

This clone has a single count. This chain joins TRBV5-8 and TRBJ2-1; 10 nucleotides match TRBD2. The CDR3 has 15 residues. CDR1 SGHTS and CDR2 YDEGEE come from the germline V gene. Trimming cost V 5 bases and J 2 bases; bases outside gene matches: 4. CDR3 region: CASSLAGVTYNEQFF. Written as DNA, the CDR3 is TGTGCCAGCAGTCTAGCGGGAGTCACCTACAATGAGCAGTTCTTC.

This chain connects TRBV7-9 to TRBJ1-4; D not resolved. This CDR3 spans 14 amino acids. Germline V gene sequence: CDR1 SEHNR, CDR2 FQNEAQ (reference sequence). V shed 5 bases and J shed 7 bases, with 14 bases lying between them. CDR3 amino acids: CASSTVGGVEKLFF. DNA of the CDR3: TGTGCCAGCAGCACAGTGGGTGGCGTTGAAAAACTGTTTTTT.

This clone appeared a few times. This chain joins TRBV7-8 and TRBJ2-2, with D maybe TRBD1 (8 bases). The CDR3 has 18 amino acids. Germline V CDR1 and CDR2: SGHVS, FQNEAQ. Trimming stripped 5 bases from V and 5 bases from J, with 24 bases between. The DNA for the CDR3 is TGTGCCAGCAGCCCACCGGTCTACACAGGGGGAGGGACCGGGGAGCTGTTTTTT. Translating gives CASSPPVYTGGGTGELFF.

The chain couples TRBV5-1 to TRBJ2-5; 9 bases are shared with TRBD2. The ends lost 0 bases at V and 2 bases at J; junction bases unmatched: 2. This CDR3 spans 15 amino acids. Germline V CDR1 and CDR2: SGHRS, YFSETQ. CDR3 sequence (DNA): TGCGCCAGCAGCTTGGGACTAGCGGTACAAGAGACCCAGTACTTC. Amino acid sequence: CASSLGLAVQETQYF.

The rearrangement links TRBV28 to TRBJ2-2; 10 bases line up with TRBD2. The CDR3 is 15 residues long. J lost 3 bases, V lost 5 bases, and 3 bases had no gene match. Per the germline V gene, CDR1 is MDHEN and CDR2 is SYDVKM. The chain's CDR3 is CASSKLAGYTGELFF. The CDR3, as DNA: TGTGCCAGCAGTAAACTAGCGGGGTACACCGGGGAGCTGTTTTTT.

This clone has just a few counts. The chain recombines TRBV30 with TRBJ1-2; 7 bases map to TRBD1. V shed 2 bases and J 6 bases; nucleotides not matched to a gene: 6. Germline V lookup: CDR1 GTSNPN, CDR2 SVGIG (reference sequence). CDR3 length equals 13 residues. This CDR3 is CAWSRQGADGYTF. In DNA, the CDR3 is TGTGCCTGGAGTAGACAGGGCGCCGATGGCTACACCTTC.

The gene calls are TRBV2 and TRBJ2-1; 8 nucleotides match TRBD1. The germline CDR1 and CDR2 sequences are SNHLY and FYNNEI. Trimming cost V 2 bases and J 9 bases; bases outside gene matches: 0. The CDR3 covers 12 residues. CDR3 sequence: CASSEQGAEQFF. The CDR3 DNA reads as TGTGCCAGCAGTGAACAGGGGGCTGAGCAGTTCTTC. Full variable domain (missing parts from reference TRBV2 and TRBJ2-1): EPEVTQTPSHQVTQMGQEVILRCVPISNHLYFYWYRQILGQKVEFLVSFYNNEISEKSEIFDDQFSVERPDGSNFTLKIRSTKLEDSAMYFCASSEQGAEQFFGPGTRLTVL.

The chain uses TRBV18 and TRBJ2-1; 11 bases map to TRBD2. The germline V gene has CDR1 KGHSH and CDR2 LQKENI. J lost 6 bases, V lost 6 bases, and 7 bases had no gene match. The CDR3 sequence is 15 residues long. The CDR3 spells CASSPGTSGINEQFF. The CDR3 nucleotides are TGTGCCAGCTCCCCCGGGACTAGCGGAATCAATGAGCAGTTCTTC.

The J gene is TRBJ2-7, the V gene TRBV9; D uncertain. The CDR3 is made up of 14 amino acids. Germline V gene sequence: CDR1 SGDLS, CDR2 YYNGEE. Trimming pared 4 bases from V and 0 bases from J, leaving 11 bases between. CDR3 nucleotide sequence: TGTGCCAGCAGCCCCGACCTGAGCTCCTACGAGCAGTACTTC. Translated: CASSPDLSSYEQYF.